This T cell receptor (beta chain) came from a study of blood T cell repertoires in COVID-19. About the study: PBMCs, B-cell-depleted T cells, or T cells provided the cDNA or gDNA that made up the material.

Clones were sequenced by immunoSEQ multiplex PCR, and TCRdb holds only the in-frame ones, with some missing. The sample carries under 100,000 clones, 90% recorded once. The CDR3 length is 13 residues. Trimming pared 1 base from V and 4 bases from J, leaving 7 bases between. CDR1 is GTSNPN and CDR2 is SVGIG in the germline V gene (reference sequence). This sequence originates from a man aged 45-60 years with acute or convalescent COVID-19. Sample: peripheral blood. V and J are TRBV30 and TRBJ1-4; no clear D gene. Here the CDR3 DNA reads TGTGCCTGGAGTGGTAGTTTTAATGAAAAACTGTTTTTT. This encodes CAWSGSFNEKLFF.